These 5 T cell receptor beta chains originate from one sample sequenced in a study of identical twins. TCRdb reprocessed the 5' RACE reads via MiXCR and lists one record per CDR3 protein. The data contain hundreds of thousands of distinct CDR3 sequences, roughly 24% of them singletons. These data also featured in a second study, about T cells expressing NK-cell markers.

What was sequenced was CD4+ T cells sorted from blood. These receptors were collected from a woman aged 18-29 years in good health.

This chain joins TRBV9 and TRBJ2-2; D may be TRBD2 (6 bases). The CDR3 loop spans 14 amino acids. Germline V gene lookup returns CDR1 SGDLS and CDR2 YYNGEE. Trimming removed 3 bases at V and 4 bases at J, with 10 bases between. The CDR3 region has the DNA TGTGCCAGCAGCGCCCGAGCGGGCACCGGGGAGCTGTTTTTT. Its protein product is CASSARAGTGELFF.

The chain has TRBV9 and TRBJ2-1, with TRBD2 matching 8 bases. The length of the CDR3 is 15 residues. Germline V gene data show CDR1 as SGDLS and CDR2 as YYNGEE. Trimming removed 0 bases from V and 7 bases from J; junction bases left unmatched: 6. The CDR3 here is CASSVGSGSRNEQFF. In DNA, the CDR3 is TGTGCCAGCAGCGTAGGGAGCGGGAGTAGAAATGAGCAGTTCTTC.

Here the CDR3 DNA reads TGTGCCAGCTCACCCCCCTCGCCACTAAGAGAGGGGGATACGCAGTATTTT. It codes for CASSPPSPLREGDTQYF. This chain joins TRBV18 and TRBJ2-3; D might be TRBD1 or TRBD2, each matching 5 bases. Germline-derived CDR1 and CDR2 are KGHSH and LQKENI. The CDR3 is 17 residues long. Between the trimmed V and J ends, which lost 3 bases and 6 bases, there was a span of 22 bases.

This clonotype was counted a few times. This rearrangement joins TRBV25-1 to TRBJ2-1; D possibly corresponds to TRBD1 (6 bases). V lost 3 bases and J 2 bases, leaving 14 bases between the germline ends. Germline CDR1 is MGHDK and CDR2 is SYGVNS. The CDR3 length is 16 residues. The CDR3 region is CASSDKRGSAYNEQFF. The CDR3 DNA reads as TGTGCCAGCAGTGATAAGAGGGGGTCTGCCTACAATGAGCAGTTCTTC.

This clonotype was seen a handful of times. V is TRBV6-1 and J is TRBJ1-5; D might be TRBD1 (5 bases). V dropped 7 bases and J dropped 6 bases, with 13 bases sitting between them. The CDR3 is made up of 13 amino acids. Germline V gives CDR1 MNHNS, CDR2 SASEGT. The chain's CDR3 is CASTPGPGQPQHF. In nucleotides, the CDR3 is TGTGCCAGCACCCCGGGGCCCGGTCAGCCCCAGCATTTT.